This is a list of T cell receptor beta chains from one sample in a study of blood T cell repertoires in COVID-19. The method was immunoSEQ multiplex PCR; TCRdb's version includes in-frame clones alone and lacks a portion of them. The table has about 160,000 clones, approximately 79% seen once. The material sequenced was peripheral blood. The receptors come from a woman aged 80 or over with acute or convalescent COVID-19. The CDR3 runs from the conserved cysteine through the conserved F or W. The size field is filled for only some rows; it gives once, few, many or a size class.

>TRBV6-2/TRBV6-3|TRBJ1-1|.
CASSYTSHTEAFF
>TRBV30|TRBJ1-5|.
CAWSVFGQGNQPQHF
>TRBV14|TRBJ2-7|.
CASSPGDRDARKQYF
>TRBV6-5|TRBJ1-2|.
CASSDWDRGTYGYTF
>TRBV18|TRBJ1-5|once
CASSPQGTPNQPQHF
>TRBV27|TRBJ2-3|.
CASSLIGLAGTDTQYF
>TRBV6-8|TRBJ1-6|.
CASSYAWGRVDSPLHF
>TRBV5-1|TRBJ2-7|.
CASGRSGRAGYEQYF
>TRBV14|TRBJ2-2|once
CASSRARGGTGELFF
>TRBV19|TRBJ1-2|.
CASRKTAVTGYTF
>TRBV7-2|TRBJ1-5|.
CASSPTGTDQPQHF
>TRBV19|TRBJ1-2|few
CATPMGGTGGYTF
>TRBV24-1|TRBJ2-3|few
CATADRDTQYF
>TRBV11-2|TRBJ2-3|.
CASSQKGTSGGPSTDTQYF
>TRBV11-3|TRBJ2-2|.
CASSTRGRGLAGELFF
>TRBV2|TRBJ1-4|.
CASSTTQGLANEKLFF
>TRBV7-9|TRBJ2-2|.
CASSLRLAGLPGELFF
>TRBV4-1|TRBJ2-7|once
CASSGLDREQYF
>TRBV30|TRBJ2-6|.
CAWSVWASGANVLTF
>TRBV2|TRBJ1-4|.
CASRTPFISTNEKLFF
>TRBV29-1|TRBJ1-2|.
CSVEEAGSYGYTF
>TRBV18|TRBJ1-3|.
CASSPRQGAGNTIYF
>TRBV19|TRBJ2-7|.
CASSIGDRYEQYF
>TRBV10-3|TRBJ1-4|.
CAISEGGQLDEKLFF
>TRBV10-2|TRBJ2-5|once
CASSEAGYQETQYF
>TRBV9|TRBJ1-6|few
CASSAPSGGQGVSPLHF
>TRBV5-1|TRBJ2-1|.
CASSSVKWGGDNEQFF
>TRBV5-6|TRBJ2-3|.
CASSAGVTPMRDTQYF
>TRBV25-1|TRBJ1-1|.
CASSESGQGDEAFF
>TRBV11-2|TRBJ2-7|.
CASSPYTTEQYF
>TRBV7-8|TRBJ2-1|.
CASSLGTGGAYNEQFF
>TRBV6-4|TRBJ1-2|.
CASSDWTVHGYTF
>TRBV6-5|TRBJ2-7|.
CASTGTAYYEQYF
>TRBV9|TRBJ2-7|.
CASSFSGLAGSYEQYF
>TRBV16|TRBJ2-5|.
CASSQLNRETQETQYF
>TRBV15|TRBJ1-3|.
CATSRVQGEVHF
>TRBV3-1/TRBV3-2|TRBJ2-3|once
CASSQGRASSDTQYF
>TRBV6-6|TRBJ2-7|.
CASSPDWPLEQYF
>TRBV7-9|TRBJ2-7|.
CASSLAGTGYEQYF
>TRBV18|TRBJ2-3|few
CASSPGRPQYF
>TRBV10-3|TRBJ1-4|once
CAISEPRAGGAEKLFF
>TRBV6-1|TRBJ2-5|.
CASSEPTSGRTETQYF
>TRBV6-2/TRBV6-3|TRBJ2-3|.
CASSYGGTGYTDTQYF
>TRBV27|TRBJ2-3|.
CASSIGGRVADTQYF
>TRBV7-9|TRBJ2-3|.
CASSTERGNTQYF
>TRBV5-1|TRBJ2-3|.
CASSVSGGIYTQYF
>TRBV2|TRBJ1-6|.
CASSGGGSPLHF
>TRBV29-1|TRBJ2-5|.
CSVLDRLETQYF
>TRBV5-3|TRBJ2-7|once
CARSPDSHSEYEQYF
>TRBV18|TRBJ1-1|.
CASSPTIGTGAMNTEAFF
>TRBV5-1|TRBJ2-5|.
CASSLALTTYQETQYF
>TRBV6-2/TRBV6-3|TRBJ1-5|few
CASSYLEGIQPQHF
>TRBV19|TRBJ1-5|.
CASSIGQGAGQPQHF